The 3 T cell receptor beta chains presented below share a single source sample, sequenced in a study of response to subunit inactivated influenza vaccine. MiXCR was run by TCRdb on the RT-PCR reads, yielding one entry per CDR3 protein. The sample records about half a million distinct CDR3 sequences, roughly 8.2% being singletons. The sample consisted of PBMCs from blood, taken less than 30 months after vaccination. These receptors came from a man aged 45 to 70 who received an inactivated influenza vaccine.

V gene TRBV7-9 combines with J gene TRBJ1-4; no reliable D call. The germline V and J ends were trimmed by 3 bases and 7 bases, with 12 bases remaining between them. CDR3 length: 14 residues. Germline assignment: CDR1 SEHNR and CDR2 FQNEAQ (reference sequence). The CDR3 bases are TGTGCCAGCAGCTTTCGGGGTCAGAGTGAAAAACTGTTTTTT. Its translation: CASSFRGQSEKLFF.

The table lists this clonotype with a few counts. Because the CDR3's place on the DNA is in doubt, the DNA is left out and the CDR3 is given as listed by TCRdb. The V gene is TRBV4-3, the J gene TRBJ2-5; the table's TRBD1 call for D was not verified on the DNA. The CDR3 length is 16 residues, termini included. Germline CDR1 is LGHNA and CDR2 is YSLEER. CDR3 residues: CASSQDFGAGIGTQYF.

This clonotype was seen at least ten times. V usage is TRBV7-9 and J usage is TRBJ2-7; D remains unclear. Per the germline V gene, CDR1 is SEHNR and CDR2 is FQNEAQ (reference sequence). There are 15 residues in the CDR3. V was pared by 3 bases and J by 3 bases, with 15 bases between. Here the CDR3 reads CASSFSAGGDYEQYF. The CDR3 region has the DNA TGTGCCAGCAGCTTTTCGGCAGGTGGGGACTACGAGCAGTACTTC.